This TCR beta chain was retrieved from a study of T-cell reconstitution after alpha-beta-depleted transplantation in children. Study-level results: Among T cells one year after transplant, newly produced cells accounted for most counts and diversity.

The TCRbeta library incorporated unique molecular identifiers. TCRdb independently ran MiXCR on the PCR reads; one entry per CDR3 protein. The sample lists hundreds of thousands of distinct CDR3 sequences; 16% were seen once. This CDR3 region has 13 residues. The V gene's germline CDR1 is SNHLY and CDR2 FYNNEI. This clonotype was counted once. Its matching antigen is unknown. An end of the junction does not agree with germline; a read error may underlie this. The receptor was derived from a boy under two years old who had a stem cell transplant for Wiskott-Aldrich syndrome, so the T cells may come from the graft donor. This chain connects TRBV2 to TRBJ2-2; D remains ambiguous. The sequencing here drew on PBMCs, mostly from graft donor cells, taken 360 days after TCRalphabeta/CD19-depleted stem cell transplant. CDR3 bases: TGTTCCAGCAGTGAAATCAAGACCGGGGAGCTGTTTTTT. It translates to CSSSEIKTGELFF.